This passage covers 2 T cell receptor beta chains from one sample sequenced in a study of blood T cell repertoires in COVID-19. Sequencing used immunoSEQ multiplex PCR; TCRdb keeps in-frame clones, though not all of them. The table has some 58,000 clones, 80% to 90% seen once. The source material was peripheral blood. These receptors were collected from a man between 50 and 59 years old with acute or convalescent COVID-19.

This clone was counted once. The chain joins TRBV5-5 to TRBJ2-5; 7 bases align to TRBD1. Unmatched junction bases numbered 5, after V lost 4 bases and J lost 2 bases. Germline CDR1 SGHKS, CDR2 YYEKEE (reference sequence). The CDR3 extends over 14 amino acids. Here the CDR3 reads CASSPWDSQETQYF. The CDR3 coding sequence is TGTGCCAGCAGCCCCTGGGACAGTCAAGAGACCCAGTACTTC.

The chain recombines TRBV6-2 or TRBV6-3 with TRBJ1-4; possible D gene TRBD1, 6 bases. V dropped 6 bases and J dropped 0 bases, with 14 bases sitting between them. The length of the CDR3 is 16 residues. From germline, CDR1 is MNHEY and CDR2 SVGEGT. The CDR3 bases are TGTGCCAGCAGCGAGATTACAGGGTCAACTAATGAAAAACTGTTTTTT. It yields the protein CASSEITGSTNEKLFF.